This T cell receptor (beta chain) comes out of a study of shared clonotypes between healthy human individuals. Some clones are missing from TCRdb's copy, which holds only in-frame ones; the method was immunoSEQ multiplex PCR. Counted here are nearly 2 million clones, about 95% occurring once; the ten biggest clones make up approximately 1%. The CDR3 runs 14 residues. In germline, CDR1 is SGHNT, CDR2 YYREEE (reference sequence). V was pared by 0 bases and J by 2 bases, with 8 bases between. Naivety among CD8 cells was defined by CD45RO negativity and positive CCR7 selection, thereby excluding terminally differentiated effector memory CD45RA+ cells. Regarding this clone: Other DNA sequences in this sample translate to the same CDR3.

Input material: naive CD8+ T cells sorted from blood. The sequence was collected from a man between 18 and 29 years old in good health. The J gene is TRBJ1-1, the V gene TRBV5-4; D is possibly TRBD1 (5 bases). For the CDR3, the DNA is TGTGCCAGCAGCTTGGGGGGCGTCAACACTGAAGCTTTCTTT. Residues: CASSLGGVNTEAFF.